The 15 T cell receptor beta chains listed next were all sequenced from one sample in a study of CD8 T cells in ankylosing spondylitis. One entry per CDR3 protein results from TCRdb running MiXCR on the 5' RACE reads. The sample records about 340,000 distinct CDR3 sequences, about 14% being singletons. The specimen sequenced was blood, either unsorted or a sorted T cell fraction (not recorded which). The source is a male donor with ankylosing spondylitis or in good health (not recorded which).

The rearrangement links TRBV5-1 to TRBJ1-4; D might be TRBD1 (5 bases). The CDR3 sequence is 13 residues long. V lost 5 bases and J lost 4, with 9 bases in between. In germline, CDR1 is SGHRS, CDR2 YFSETQ. This chain's CDR3 is CASREGNNEKLFF. CDR3 DNA sequence: TGCGCCAGCAGGGAGGGGAATAATGAAAAACTGTTTTTT.

CDR3 nucleotide sequence: TGTGCCAGCACGTGGCAGAGCACAGATACGCAGTATTTT. The encoded protein is CASTWQSTDTQYF. V and J are TRBV6-2 or TRBV6-3 and TRBJ2-3; D gene ambiguous. Germline-derived CDR1 and CDR2 are MNHEY and SVGEGT. The V and J ends lost 7 bases and 0 bases respectively, with 8 bases between them. This CDR3 region has 13 residues.

This clonotype was observed a handful of times. The rearrangement uses TRBV6-6 and TRBJ2-3; 8 nucleotides match TRBD2. This CDR3 is 12 amino acids long. Germline assignment: CDR1 MNHNY and CDR2 SVGAGI (reference sequence). V trimming: 10 bases; J trimming: 0 bases; junction bases outside the gene matches: 0. The CDR3 sequence: CAIAGSTDTQYF. The CDR3 region has the DNA TGTGCCATAGCGGGGAGCACAGATACGCAGTATTTT.

The chain combines TRBV20-1 with TRBJ2-1; the match to TRBD2 covers 11 bases. CDR3 length equals 17 residues. The germline V gene has CDR1 DFQATT and CDR2 SNEGSKA (reference sequence). With 4 bases clipped from V and 4 bases from J, the junction kept 12 bases outside the gene matches. For the CDR3, the DNA is TGCAGTGCTATACTAGCGGGAGCTGGGCCTCCATACAATGAGCAGTTCTTC. This gives the protein CSAILAGAGPPYNEQFF.

This clonotype was seen more than once but under ten times. The chain couples TRBV20-1 to TRBJ2-5; D not certain. CDR1 and CDR2 (germline): DFQATT, SNEGSKA (reference sequence). The CDR3 is made up of 11 amino acids. V lost 4 bases and J 3 bases, leaving 6 bases between the germline ends. The CDR3 coding sequence is TGCAGTGCTAATTCGGAAGAGACCCAGTACTTC. As protein: CSANSEETQYF.

This clonotype was seen only a few times. The V gene is TRBV5-1, the J gene TRBJ1-1; TRBD1 might be the D (5 bases). Deletions cut 1 base from V and 5 bases from J, with 12 bases between. Per germline, CDR1 SGHRS and CDR2 YFSETQ. This CDR3 is built from 14 residues. Here the CDR3 reads CASSLNGGETEAFF. The CDR3, as DNA: TGCGCCAGCAGCTTGAATGGGGGAGAAACTGAAGCTTTCTTT.

This clonotype turned up a few times. The chain carries TRBV2 and TRBJ2-1, with 7 bases lining up with TRBD2. Losses at the gene ends were 2 bases for V and 6 bases for J; bases not matched to a gene: 4. The germline gives CDR1 SNHLY, CDR2 FYNNEI. The CDR3 length is 14 residues. The CDR3 sequence: CASSESGVSNEQFF. The DNA for the CDR3 is TGTGCCAGCAGTGAAAGCGGGGTCTCCAATGAGCAGTTCTTC.

The V gene is TRBV29-1, the J gene TRBJ2-7; TRBD2 is a possible D gene (6 bases). Trimming stripped 6 bases from V and 7 bases from J, with 19 bases between. CDR3 length equals 13 residues. Germline loops: CDR1 SQVTM, CDR2 ANQGSEA. Here the CDR3 reads CSVYGSGGGEQYF. CDR3 coding DNA: TGCAGCGTGTACGGGAGTGGGGGTGGTGAGCAGTACTTC.

The sample holds a few counts of this clonotype. V gene TRBV6-5 combines with J gene TRBJ1-5, with D maybe TRBD1 (5 bases). V gave up 4 bases and J gave up 4 bases, with 11 bases separating them. The germline V gene encodes CDR1 MNHEY and CDR2 SVGAGI. This CDR3 comprises 14 residues. CDR3 residues: CASSSGRRNQPQHF. Written as DNA, the CDR3 is TGTGCCAGCAGTTCGGGACGGCGAAATCAGCCCCAGCATTTT.

Ten or more counts support this clonotype. The V and J genes are TRBV5-1 and TRBJ1-5; 8 positions agree with TRBD1. V lost 3 bases, J lost 4 bases, and 3 bases stayed unmatched. The CDR3 sequence is 14 residues long. CDR1 and CDR2 (germline): SGHRS, YFSETQ. Written as DNA, the CDR3 is TGCGCCAGCAGCTCCGGACAGGGTAATCAGCCCCAGCATTTT. It specifies CASSSGQGNQPQHF.

There are many counts of this clonotype. The chain is built from TRBV7-9 and TRBJ1-1, with D perhaps TRBD1 (6 bases). The V gene lost 4 bases and the J gene lost 5 bases, with 14 bases spanning the gap. CDR1 is SEHNR and CDR2 is FQNEAQ in the germline V gene (reference sequence). CDR3 length equals 14 residues. CDR3 amino acids: CASSSQGIRTEAFF. CDR3 in DNA: TGTGCCAGCAGCTCCCAGGGGATACGGACTGAAGCTTTCTTT.

The sample holds a few counts of this clonotype. This chain's CDR3 is CASSAGQGTTDTQYF. CDR3 nucleotides: TGTGCCAGCAGTGCGGGACAGGGGACCACAGATACGCAGTATTTT. This chain links TRBV25-1 with TRBJ2-3; the match to TRBD1 covers 10 bases. The J segment lost 2 bases and the V segment lost 4 bases, leaving 3 bases of the junction unmatched. The CDR3 covers 15 residues. Germline V gene sequence: CDR1 MGHDK, CDR2 SYGVNS. The variable domain in full, with the rest retrieved from reference TRBV25-1 and TRBJ2-3, is EADIYQTPRYLVIGTGKKITLECSQTMGHDKMYWYQQDPGMELHLIHYSYGVNSTEKGDLSSESTVSRIRTEHFPLTLESARPSHTSQYLCASSAGQGTTDTQYFGPGTRLTVL.

This clonotype was detected only a few times. V is TRBV20-1 and J is TRBJ2-1; D gene uncertain. CDR1 is DFQATT and CDR2 is SNEGSKA in the germline V gene (reference sequence). V was pared by 1 base and J by 5 bases, with 12 bases between. The CDR3 consists of 14 residues. CDR3 bases: TGCAGTGCTAGAGTGGGCAGAACCAACAATGAGCAGTTCTTC. It specifies CSARVGRTNNEQFF.

In this sample, this clonotype turned up many times. This chain uses TRBV20-1 with TRBJ2-1; D is possibly TRBD2 (5 bases). The germline CDR1 and CDR2 sequences are DFQATT and SNEGSKA (reference sequence). The ends were cut back, 3 bases at V and 0 bases at J, with 12 bases in the middle. The CDR3 totals 15 residues. In nucleotides, the CDR3 is TGCAGTGCTAGCCAGTCTAGCTTCTCCTACAATGAGCAGTTCTTC. Protein product: CSASQSSFSYNEQFF.

This clonotype was counted a few times. The chain recombines TRBV27 with TRBJ2-1, with TRBD2 matching over 11 bases. Trimming cost V 1 base and J 1 base; bases outside gene matches: 9. The CDR3 totals 19 residues. Germline V gives CDR1 MNHEY, CDR2 SMNVEV (reference sequence). This CDR3 is CASSLFPGTSGGSYNEQFF. CDR3 coding DNA: TGTGCCAGCAGTTTATTCCCTGGGACTAGCGGCGGTTCCTACAATGAGCAGTTCTTC.